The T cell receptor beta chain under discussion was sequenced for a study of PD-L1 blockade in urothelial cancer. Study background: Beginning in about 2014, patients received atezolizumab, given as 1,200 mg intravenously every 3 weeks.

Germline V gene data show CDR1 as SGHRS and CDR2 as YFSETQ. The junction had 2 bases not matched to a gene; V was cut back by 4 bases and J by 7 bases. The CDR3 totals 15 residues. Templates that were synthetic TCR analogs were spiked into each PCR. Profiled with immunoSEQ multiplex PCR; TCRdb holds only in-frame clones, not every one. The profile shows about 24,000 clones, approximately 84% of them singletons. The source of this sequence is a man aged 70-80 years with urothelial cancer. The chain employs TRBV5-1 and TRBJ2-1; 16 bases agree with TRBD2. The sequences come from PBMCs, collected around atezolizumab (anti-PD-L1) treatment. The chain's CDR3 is CASSPGLAGGNEQFF. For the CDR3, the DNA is TGCGCCAGCAGCCCGGGACTAGCGGGAGGGAATGAGCAGTTCTTC.